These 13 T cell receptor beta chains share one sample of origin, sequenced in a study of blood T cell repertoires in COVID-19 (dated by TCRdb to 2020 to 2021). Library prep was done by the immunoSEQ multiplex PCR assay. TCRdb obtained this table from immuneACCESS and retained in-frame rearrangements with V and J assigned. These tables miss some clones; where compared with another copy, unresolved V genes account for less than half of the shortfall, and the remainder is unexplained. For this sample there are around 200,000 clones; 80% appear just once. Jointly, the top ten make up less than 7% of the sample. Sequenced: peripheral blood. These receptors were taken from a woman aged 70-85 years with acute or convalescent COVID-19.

The CDR3, as DNA: TGCGCCAGCAGTGAGCAGGGGACAGGGGAATGGACTGAAGCTTTCTTT. Its translation: CASSEQGTGEWTEAFF. The genes are TRBV10-1 and TRBJ1-1; 10 nucleotides agree with TRBD1. This CDR3 is built from 16 residues. With V trimmed by 2 bases and J by 5 bases, 8 bases remained unmatched. In germline, CDR1 is WNHNN, CDR2 SYGVQD (reference sequence).

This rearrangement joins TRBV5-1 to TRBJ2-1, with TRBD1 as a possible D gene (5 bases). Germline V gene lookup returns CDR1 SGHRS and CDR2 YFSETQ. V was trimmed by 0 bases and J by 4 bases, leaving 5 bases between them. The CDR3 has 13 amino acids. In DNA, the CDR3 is TGCGCCAGCAGCTTGGGACAGTACAATGAGCAGTTCTTC. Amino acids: CASSLGQYNEQFF. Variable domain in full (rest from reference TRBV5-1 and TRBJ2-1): KAGVTQTPRYLIKTRGQQVTLSCSPISGHRSVSWYQQTPGQGLQFLFEYFSETQRNKGNFPGRFSGRQFSNSRSEMNVSTLELGDSALYLCASSLGQYNEQFFGPGTRLTVL.

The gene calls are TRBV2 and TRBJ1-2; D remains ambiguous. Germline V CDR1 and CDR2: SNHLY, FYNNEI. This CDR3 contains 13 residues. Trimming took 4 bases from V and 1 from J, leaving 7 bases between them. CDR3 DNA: TGTGCCAGCAGTGCGGACTATAACTATGGCTACACCTTC. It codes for CASSADYNYGYTF.

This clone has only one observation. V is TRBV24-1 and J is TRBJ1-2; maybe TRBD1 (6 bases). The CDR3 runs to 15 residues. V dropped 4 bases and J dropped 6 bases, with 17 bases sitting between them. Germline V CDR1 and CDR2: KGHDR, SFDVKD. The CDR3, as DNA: TGTGCCACCAGTGACCTCGGGGGGCCCCGGGATGGCTACACCTTC. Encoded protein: CATSDLGGPRDGYTF.

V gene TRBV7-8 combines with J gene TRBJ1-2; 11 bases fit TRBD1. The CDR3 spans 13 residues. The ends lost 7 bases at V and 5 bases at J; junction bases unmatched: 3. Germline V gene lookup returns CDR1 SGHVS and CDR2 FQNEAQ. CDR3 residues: CASIGTGGYGYTF. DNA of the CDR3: TGTGCCAGCATAGGGACAGGGGGTTATGGCTACACCTTC.

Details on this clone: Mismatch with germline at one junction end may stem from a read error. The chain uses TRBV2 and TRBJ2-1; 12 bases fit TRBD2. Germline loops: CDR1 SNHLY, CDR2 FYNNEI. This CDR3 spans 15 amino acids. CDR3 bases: TGTGCCAGCAGTAAAGCAGGACTAGCGGGAACTGAGCAGTTCTTC. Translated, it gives CASSKAGLAGTEQFF.

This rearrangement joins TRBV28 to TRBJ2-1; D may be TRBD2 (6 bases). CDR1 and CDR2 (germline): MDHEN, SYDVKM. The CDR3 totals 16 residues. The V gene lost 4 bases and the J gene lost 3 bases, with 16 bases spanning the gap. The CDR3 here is CASSSPAGSDYNEQFF. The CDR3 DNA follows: TGTGCCAGCAGTTCCCCGGCCGGGAGTGACTACAATGAGCAGTTCTTC.

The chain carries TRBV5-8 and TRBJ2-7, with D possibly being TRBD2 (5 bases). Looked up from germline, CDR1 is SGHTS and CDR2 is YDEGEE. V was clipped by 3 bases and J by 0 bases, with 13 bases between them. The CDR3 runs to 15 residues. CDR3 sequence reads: CASSSWLADSYEQYF. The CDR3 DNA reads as TGTGCCAGCAGCTCTTGGCTAGCTGACTCCTACGAGCAGTACTTC.

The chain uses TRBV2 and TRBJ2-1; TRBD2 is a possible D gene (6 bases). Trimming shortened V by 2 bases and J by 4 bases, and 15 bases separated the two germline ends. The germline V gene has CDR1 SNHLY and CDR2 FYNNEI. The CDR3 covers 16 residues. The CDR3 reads CASSEPPFAGYNEQFF. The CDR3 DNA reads TGTGCCAGCAGTGAACCTCCCTTCGCGGGGTACAATGAGCAGTTCTTC.

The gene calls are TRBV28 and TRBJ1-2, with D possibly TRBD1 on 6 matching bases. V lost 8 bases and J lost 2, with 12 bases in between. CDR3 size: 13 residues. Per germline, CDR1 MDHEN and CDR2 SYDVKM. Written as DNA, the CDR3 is TGTGCCAGCCGGGTGGGGGCGAACTATGGCTACACCTTC. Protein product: CASRVGANYGYTF.

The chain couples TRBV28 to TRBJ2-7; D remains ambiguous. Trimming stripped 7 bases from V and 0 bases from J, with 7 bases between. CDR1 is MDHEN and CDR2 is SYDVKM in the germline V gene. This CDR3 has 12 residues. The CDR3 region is CASNIASYEQYF. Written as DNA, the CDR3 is TGTGCCAGCAATATAGCCTCCTACGAGCAGTACTTC.

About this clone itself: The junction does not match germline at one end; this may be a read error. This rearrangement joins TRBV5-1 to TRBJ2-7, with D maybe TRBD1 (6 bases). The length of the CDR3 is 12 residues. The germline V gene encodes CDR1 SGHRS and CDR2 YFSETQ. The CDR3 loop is CATSLQGYEQYF. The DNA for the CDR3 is TGCGCCACCAGCCTACAGGGCTACGAGCAGTACTTC.

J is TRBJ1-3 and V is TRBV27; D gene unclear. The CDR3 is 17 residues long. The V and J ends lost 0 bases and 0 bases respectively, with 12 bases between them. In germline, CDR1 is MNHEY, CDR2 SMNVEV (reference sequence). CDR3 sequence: CASSLSWSVDSGNTIYF. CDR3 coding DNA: TGTGCCAGCAGTTTATCGTGGAGCGTCGACTCTGGAAACACCATATATTTT.